This T cell receptor (beta chain) was sequenced in a study of T-cell memory formation after mild COVID-19. Study observations and caveats: The study detected some responding clones in pre-infection memory, suggesting cross-reactive memory joined. In second-wave clones peaking day 37, SARS-CoV-2 specificity remained unconfirmed. There was a balanced CD4/CD8 profile in clones contracting day 15 to 85, and later expanders leaned CD4+.

About this clonotype: Its specificity is unknown.

5'RACE, which relied on constant-segment primers, yielded TCR alpha and TCR beta cDNA libraries carrying sample barcodes and UMIs. MiXCR, run by TCRdb on the 5' RACE reads, gives a single entry per CDR3 protein. The data contain roughly 410,000 distinct CDR3 sequences, 24% of them singletons. V shed 6 bases and J shed 1 base, with 14 bases lying between them. Germline V gives CDR1 KGHDR, CDR2 SFDVKD. This CDR3 region has 15 residues. This chain joins TRBV24-1 and TRBJ2-5, with D possibly matching TRBD2 (7 bases). This receptor was identified in an adult woman who had mild COVID-19 (a few samples of this study predate the infection). Cell type and time point are not known. Sequenced input: PBMCs or a T cell subset sorted from them (not recorded which). DNA of the CDR3: TGTGCCACCAGTATCCCGGGGGGCCCCCAAGAGACCCAGTACTTC. This gives the protein CATSIPGGPQETQYF.